This T cell receptor beta chain was sequenced in a study of cytomegalovirus exposure and HLA in healthy donors (dated by TCRdb to the late 2010s). The study in broad terms: An earlier analysis of roughly 570 of the donors reported 276 Gb of sequence data and roughly 120 million unique TCR beta sequences obtained from about 179 million T cells. An early release covering some 640 HLA-typed donors comprised about 300 gigabases of sequencing data and 85 million to 100 million unique TCR sequences. Among the roughly 430 genotyped donors, around 81% belonged to the genetic ancestry cluster associated with self-reported Caucasian donors. The study aimed to test whether cataloging public T cell receptors could reveal signatures of past pathogen exposure. The T cell repertoires of 666 subjects were profiled by immunosequencing and related to cytomegalovirus serostatus. A separate validation cohort of over 95 different subjects was used in addition to the 666-subject first cohort. The study combined high-throughput TCR immunosequencing, statistical association of individual TCRs with disease status, and machine learning to predict cytomegalovirus infection status. A later analysis re-analyzed previously published TCR beta repertoires from approximately 670 donors and added high-resolution HLA genotyping to study TCR occurrence patterns. In the later analysis, no new phenotypic data were used to find candidate immune exposures; instead, reliance was placed on TCR beta sequences and their occurrence across donors. In an earlier analysis of more than 550 of the donors, high-throughput TCR beta sequencing was used to judge whether each TCR beta V gene segment behaved as functional or pseudogenic. Alongside the repertoire data, information on donor age, sex, ethnicity and CMV serostatus was compiled. In a later genetic analysis, genome-wide SNP genotypes for 398 of the 666 donors were used, and that subset was treated as a discovery cohort. All discovery cohort repertoires had been generated using a single sequencing platform. Both class I and class II loci were covered by HLA typing, at four-digit resolution. Typing coverage differed by locus: A, B, C, DRB1 and DQB1 were typed in roughly 629-630 donors, DQA1 in roughly 500, DPA1 in around 610, and DPB1 in 472. Four or five DR-DQ haplotypes were handled as single units for association and clustering because linkage in the cohort was strong. Among around 400 genotyped donors of the cohort, an average of around 240,000 unique TCR beta nucleotide sequences was sequenced per donor, of which about 18% were non-productive. General conclusions and limits of the study: Some IMGT-functional V segments, including TRBV6-2 and TRBV6-3, could not be distinguished by the 87-base-pair reads and were therefore excluded. An earlier analysis of approximately 540 of the donors showed that most TCR beta V segments appeared in productive rearrangements either about 90% or about 30% of the time, which broadly matched IMGT annotations. For the cohort, immune exposure information was limited to CMV serostatus. Assigning TCR associations to individual alleles was difficult when HLA alleles, especially DR and DQ, strongly co-occurred. Most TCR sequences were observed very rarely across donors, whereas some public TCRs were present in many individuals. A few of the identified cytomegalovirus-associated TCR beta chains were confirmed in vitro to be specific for cytomegalovirus antigens. According to a later genetic analysis, donors in an Asian-associated ancestry cluster had fewer N-insertions in productive TCRs than the roughly 670-donor mean. Because some donors lacked HLA typing at each locus, the association tests relied only on the typed subset. Sequencing depth was assumed to be roughly uniform across donors in the presence/absence analyses, though that assumption may not hold. A later analysis found that most CMV-associated TCR beta chains appeared HLA-restricted, with HLA associations seemingly driven largely by CMV exposure. In a later analysis, HLA-associated TCR beta chains were found to be more clonally expanded and to have lower generation probabilities than equally common non-associated chains. According to the authors, the approach could potentially be generalized to other disease states and immunological phenotypes. A later genetic analysis associated a missense DCLRE1C variant with V-gene and J-gene trimming of TCR beta chains, and an independent cohort replicated the association. A later analysis associated 16,951 TCR beta sequences with specific HLA alleles at a false discovery rate of 0.05. Several of the top co-occurrence clusters appeared to be linked to parvovirus B19, influenza, CMV and Epstein-Barr virus, according to a later analysis. A later analysis found that TCR association rates varied across HLA loci, with DRB1 alleles showing the most associated TCRs and HLA-C alleles the fewest. The sequencing pipeline was judged likely to have produced a cluster of highly shared sequence variants as a technical artifact. Correlated functional status among segregating V segments might reflect linkage disequilibrium, but an unknown experimental factor could not be ruled out. In both the original and validation cohorts, the classifier was reported to diagnose cytomegalovirus status with high specificity and sensitivity. In this cohort, only TCR beta chains were sequenced, and detectable features were limited by the absence of alpha or paired-chain data. Because counts were too low, about 18 rarely observed V segments, including chromosome 9 orphons, were excluded from the earlier analysis of 500 to 700 of the donors. The study listed 150 to 200 TCR beta chains as associated with cytomegalovirus. A further reported finding was that TCR beta sequences accurately predicted the HLA-A and HLA-B alleles for most subjects in the first cohort.

The CDR3 holds 19 amino acids from the cysteine to the valine. Here the CDR3 DNA is all that survives: 57 bases in frame from base 1. V drops 2 bases and J drops 0 bases, leaving 23 bases in between. From a lookup of the germline V gene, CDR1 and CDR2 are MRHNA and SNTAGT. The library was prepared using the immunoSEQ multiplex PCR assay. For the multiplex PCR, a mixture combining 60 forward primers for TCR Vbeta segments and 13 reverse primers for TCR Jbeta segments was used. Amplification of the CDR3 region of rearranged TCR beta genes was performed with a multiplex PCR assay on genomic DNA. The Illumina HiSeq System was used to sequence the amplified TCR beta libraries as 87-base-pair reads. In the original analysis: Across the roughly 700 repertoires, a later analysis counted 80 million or so unique TCR beta chains, roughly 11 million of which were shared by at least two donors. A nearest-neighbor algorithm error-corrected the raw reads and collapsed the reads into unique sequences, merging closely related sequences to remove PCR and sequencing errors. To assign V, D and J gene segments, CDR3 sequences were aligned to IMGT reference sequences. For a sequence to be retained, at least a six-nucleotide match to both a V gene segment and a J gene segment was required. Rearrangements were classified as productive when the CDR3 lacked stop codons and remained in frame with V and J, and all other rearrangements were classified as non-productive. Following IMGT convention, CDR3 was defined as the stretch from the second conserved V-encoded cysteine to the conserved J-encoded phenylalanine. In an earlier analysis of roughly 580 of the donors, sequences lacking an unambiguous match to a single V gene segment were excluded. In an earlier analysis of almost 600 of the donors, a V segment was called functional when productive rearrangements were above 56.7%, and segregating when the standard deviation between donors exceeded 5%. A statistical classification framework was developed to diagnose cytomegalovirus status using the catalog of TCR beta chain sequences. A later analysis assigned V and J genes by comparing TCR nucleotide sequences with IMGT/GENE-DB human TR gene sequences. In a later analysis, CDR3 sequences and most-parsimonious VDJ recombination scenarios were assigned using the TCRdist pipeline. A later analysis defined each TCR beta chain by its CDR3 amino acid sequence plus V-gene family, and excluded reads lacking a unique V-gene family. A later analysis removed 550 to 650 highly shared, low-generation-probability nucleotide sequences to deal with suspected cross-contamination and a sequencing artifact. For each public chain, a later analysis derived a clonal expansion index from normalized ranks of inferred template counts within each repertoire. In a later analysis, generation probabilities were computed with a VDJ recombination model fitted to out-of-frame rearrangements, and the resulting probabilities were checked against IGoR. Hypergeometric tests were used in a later analysis to score TCR-TCR, TCR-HLA and TCR-CMV co-occurrence, with a repertoire-size bias correction applied to the TCR pairs. A later analysis estimated false discovery rates by permuting HLA or CMV assignments 20 times. In a later analysis, co-occurring TCRs were grouped with DBSCAN, and TCRdist sequence similarity was added when clustering was performed within HLA-allele-positive subsets. Repertoires with fewer than 30,000 or more than 120,000 public chains were left out of co-occurrence clustering, as were about five repertoires with anomalous nucleotide sharing. The immuneACCESS repertoire file appears here via TCRdb, limited to in-frame rearrangements. These files lack a portion of the clones; in checked studies, under half of the deficit traces to unresolved V genes, and the cause of the others is not known. V, J and clone size derive from that table, while D and trimming were established from the DNA sequence. Present in this sample are over 95,000 clones, 65% to 85% of which were seen just once. Just under 2.5% of the sample goes to the ten largest clones.

Of note for this clone: The antigen it recognizes is unknown. Within one base of it there is no much larger clone, and no base qualities were kept.

The cohort consisted of hundreds of healthy bone marrow donors. All cohort members were sampled while nominally healthy, although unrecorded immune exposures were likely present. The donor tested CMV seronegative, placing the donor among the 350 to 400 seronegative members of the cohort. Each donor provided a peripheral blood sample, and peripheral blood mononuclear cells were used for TCR beta sequencing. The Qiagen DNeasy Blood Extraction Kit was used to extract genomic DNA from the blood cell samples. This receptor chain uses TRBV6-4 and TRBJ2-7; perhaps TRBD1 is the D gene, with 6 bases matching. This TCR derives from a woman between 18 and 29 years old in good health and CMV-seronegative. Material for sequencing was PBMCs. The CDR3 region: CASSDAHPGHYRRSYEQYV. In nucleotides, the sequence is TGTGCCAGCAGTGACGCGCATCCGGGACACTATCGTCGCTCCTACGAGCAGTACGTC.